A single sample gave rise to the 25 T cell receptor beta chains below, sequenced in a study of blood T cell repertoires in COVID-19. Measured with immunoSEQ multiplex PCR; TCRdb has only the in-frame clones, and not every one. The sample records 400,000 to 450,000 clones, around 89% being singletons. Input material: peripheral blood. These receptors came from a middle-aged woman with COVID-19, enrolled during active disease.

The chain combines TRBV13 with TRBJ2-3; no clear D gene. V lost 5 bases and J 1 base, leaving 13 bases between the germline ends. The CDR3 consists of 15 residues. Germline V lookup: CDR1 PRHDT, CDR2 FYEKMQ (reference sequence). In DNA form, the CDR3 reads TGTGCCAGCAGCCTTCGTTTCACGGGCACAGATACGCAGTATTTT. Translating gives CASSLRFTGTDTQYF.

This clone was seen once. The V and J genes are TRBV5-8 and TRBJ2-2; 7 bases match TRBD1. V gave up 5 bases and J gave up 4 bases; unmatched junction bases: 11. The germline gives CDR1 SGHTS, CDR2 YDEGEE. There are 16 residues in the CDR3. CDR3 nucleotide sequence: TGTGCCAGCAGATGGGGTCGGGACAGAACCACCGGGGAGCTGTTTTTT. Translation: CASRWGRDRTTGELFF.

The rearrangement uses TRBV27 and TRBJ1-1; maybe TRBD1 (5 bases). V lost 4 bases, J lost 5 bases, and 14 bases lay in between. Germline CDR1 reads MNHEY; CDR2 reads SMNVEV (reference sequence). CDR3 length: 14 residues. The CDR3, as DNA: TGTGCCAGCAGTTCATCATCGGGGGGGACTGAAGCTTTCTTT. This codes for CASSSSSGGTEAFF.

Comments on this clone: This CDR3 is also generated by other DNA sequences in the sample. The gene calls are TRBV28 and TRBJ1-3; possibly TRBD1 for D (5 bases). CDR1 and CDR2 from the germline V gene are MDHEN and SYDVKM. V lost 4 bases to trimming and J lost 1 base, with 8 bases between them. The length of the CDR3 is 14 residues. CDR3 sequence (DNA): TGTGCCAGCAGTTCGCCAGGGTCTGGAAACACCATATATTTT. It codes for CASSSPGSGNTIYF.

The chain combines TRBV6-6 with TRBJ2-5, with 7 bases aligning to TRBD2. The germline V gene encodes CDR1 MNHNY and CDR2 SVGAGI (reference sequence). The CDR3 is 16 amino acids. V trimming: 0 bases; J trimming: 4 bases; junction bases outside the gene matches: 8. The CDR3 here is CASSYSNVPGGETQYF. DNA for the CDR3: TGTGCCAGCAGTTACTCGAATGTCCCGGGGGGAGAGACCCAGTACTTC.

This clone has at least ten counts. The rearrangement joins TRBV4-3 to TRBJ2-4; TRBD2 might be the D (7 bases). Germline CDR1 and CDR2: LGHNA and YSLEER. The CDR3 runs to 17 residues. V was trimmed by 0 bases and J by 8 bases, leaving 20 bases between them. In nucleotides, the CDR3 is TGCGCCAGCAGCCAAGATGTAGGGGGGGATGGGAGAGACATTCAGTACTTC. It yields the protein CASSQDVGGDGRDIQYF.

This clone was counted once. The germline gene is not matched at one end of the junction; a read error may be the cause. J is TRBJ1-1 and V is TRBV9; D gene ambiguous. From germline, CDR1 is SGDLS and CDR2 YYNGEE. The CDR3 length is 18 residues. This chain's CDR3 is CASSVTPDGGGLNTEAFF. The CDR3, as DNA: TGTGCCAGCAGCGTTACCCCAGACGGAGGAGGGTTGAATACTGAAGCTTTCTTT.

The chain combines TRBV30 with TRBJ1-4, with D unclear. Per germline, CDR1 GTSNPN and CDR2 SVGIG (reference sequence). The CDR3 is 13 residues long. Between the trimmed V and J ends, which lost 3 bases and 8 bases, there was a span of 13 bases. CDR3 region: CAWRLGPGEKLFF. The CDR3 DNA follows: TGTGCCTGGAGGCTCGGGCCGGGGGAAAAACTGTTTTTT.

The chain recombines TRBV7-7 with TRBJ2-7; D is uncertain. The CDR3 contains 13 residues. Germline lookup yields CDR1 SSHAT and CDR2 FNYEAQ (reference sequence). The CDR3 sequence is CASARGLSYEQYF. The CDR3 coding sequence is TGTGCTAGTGCTCGCGGCCTCTCCTACGAGCAGTACTTC.

This rearrangement joins TRBV6-2 or TRBV6-3 to TRBJ2-7; TRBD1 matches 8 bases. The V and J ends lost 2 bases and 2 bases, in that order; junction bases with no gene match: 2. The CDR3 has 14 amino acids. Germline CDR1 and CDR2: MNHEY and SVGEGT. Written as DNA, the CDR3 is TGTGCCAGCAGTTACGCAGGGGGCGCCTACGAGCAGTACTTC. Its translation is CASSYAGGAYEQYF.

This chain connects TRBV27 to TRBJ1-1; perhaps TRBD1 as D (6 bases). From germline, CDR1 is MNHEY and CDR2 SMNVEV (reference sequence). Deletions cut 6 bases from V and 1 base from J, with 15 bases between. The CDR3 is made up of 15 amino acids. CDR3 region: CASRRWGPPNTEAFF. The CDR3 nucleotides are TGTGCCAGCAGACGGTGGGGGCCCCCGAACACTGAAGCTTTCTTT.

The CDR3 nucleotides are TGTGCCTGGAGTATTACAGGGTTAATTAAAGCTTTCTTT. This translates into CAWSITGLIKAFF. The J gene is TRBJ1-1, the V gene TRBV30; D is perhaps TRBD1 (6 bases). In germline, CDR1 is GTSNPN, CDR2 SVGIG (reference sequence). Trimming cost V 2 bases and J 9 bases, with 16 bases left between them. This CDR3 region has 13 residues.

This clone was counted between two and nine times. The rearrangement links TRBV7-2 to TRBJ1-3, with unresolved D. The V gene's germline CDR1 is SGHTA and CDR2 FQGNSA. The ends were cut back, 5 bases at V and 7 bases at J, with 12 bases in the middle. The CDR3 is made up of 13 amino acids. CDR3 DNA sequence: TGTGCCAGCAGCCAACAAAGAGGGAACACCATATATTTT. Translated: CASSQQRGNTIYF.

The rearrangement uses TRBV30 and TRBJ1-5; TRBD1 matches 8 bases. This CDR3 spans 14 amino acids. The V gene's germline CDR1 is GTSNPN and CDR2 SVGIG (reference sequence). V shed 1 base, J shed 7 bases, and the junction held 6 bases outside the gene matches. The CDR3 sequence is CAWSADRANQPQHF. CDR3 nucleotide sequence: TGTGCCTGGAGTGCGGACAGGGCGAACCAGCCCCAGCATTTT.

This chain's CDR3 is CASSRDSLSYEQYF. CDR3 nucleotide sequence: TGTGCCAGTAGTAGGGACAGTTTATCCTACGAGCAGTACTTC. The chain recombines TRBV19 with TRBJ2-7; TRBD1 agrees at 7 bases. Losses at the gene ends were 4 bases for V and 1 base for J; bases not matched to a gene: 4. The CDR3 covers 14 residues. The germline CDR1 and CDR2 sequences are LNHDA and SQIVND (reference sequence).

This sequence joins TRBV7-2 and TRBJ1-6, with D tentatively TRBD1 (5 bases). The germline V and J ends were trimmed by 5 bases and 9 bases, with 20 bases remaining between them. The CDR3 loop spans 16 amino acids. The germline V gene encodes CDR1 SGHTA and CDR2 FQGNSA. The CDR3 spells CASSARSGGNGSPLHF. The CDR3 region has the DNA TGTGCCAGCAGCGCCCGAAGCGGGGGAAACGGTTCACCCCTCCACTTT.

This sequence joins TRBV5-4 and TRBJ1-1; 8 nucleotides match TRBD1. The CDR3 covers 15 residues. CDR1 and CDR2 from the germline V gene are SGHNT and YYREEE (reference sequence). V lost 5 bases to trimming and J lost 4 bases; unmatched junction nucleotides: 10. The CDR3, as DNA: TGTGCCAGCAGTAGGACAGGGAGATTGGGCACTGAAGCTTTCTTT. This sequence encodes CASSRTGRLGTEAFF.

DNA for the CDR3: TGTGCCAGCAGCTTGAGGGGACAGGAGTATCAGCCCCAGCATTTT. Its protein product is CASSLRGQEYQPQHF. The chain has TRBV5-6 and TRBJ1-5; TRBD1 agrees at 8 bases. The trim removed 1 base at V and 5 bases at J, leaving 5 bases unmatched. The germline V gene has CDR1 SGHDT and CDR2 YYEEEE. The CDR3 length is 15 residues.

The CDR3 DNA sequence: TGCGCCAGCAGCCAATTCCGGGACAATAATACTGAAGCTTTCTTT. Translation: CASSQFRDNNTEAFF. The V gene is TRBV4-1, the J gene TRBJ1-1; possibly TRBD1 for D (6 bases). V gave up 2 bases and J gave up 5 bases, with 15 bases separating them. Germline V lookup: CDR1 MGHRA, CDR2 YSYEKL. The CDR3 has 15 residues.

The chain recombines TRBV28 with TRBJ2-2, with 7 nucleotides matching TRBD1. The germline V gene encodes CDR1 MDHEN and CDR2 SYDVKM. The CDR3 length is 14 residues. The V segment lost 4 bases and the J segment 7 bases; nucleotides outside the gene matches: 6. CDR3 sequence (DNA): TGTGCCAGCAGTTACTTCCGACAGGGCGGGGAGCTGTTTTTT. Translating gives CASSYFRQGGELFF.

V and J are TRBV7-2 and TRBJ2-2, with a weak D call TRBD1 (6 bases). Germline CDR1 is SGHTA and CDR2 is FQGNSA. V gave up 3 bases and J gave up 7 bases, with 9 bases separating them. CDR3 length equals 13 residues. The DNA of the CDR3 is TGTGCCAGCAGCTTGAGGACAGACGGGGAGCTGTTTTTT. Its translation is CASSLRTDGELFF.

The chain has TRBV18 and TRBJ1-1; D is unclear. Germline CDR1 KGHSH, CDR2 LQKENI. Trimming left V 3 bases short and J 3 bases short, with 17 bases between. The CDR3 has 16 amino acids. The CDR3 nucleotides are TGTGCCAGCTCACCGACCCGCCAGCGGGAGGACACTGAAGCTTTCTTT. Protein sequence: CASSPTRQREDTEAFF. The variable domain in full, completed from reference TRBV18 and TRBJ1-1, reads NAGVMQNPRHLVRRRGQEARLRCSPMKGHSHVYWYRQLPEEGLKFMVYLQKENIIDESGMPKERFSAEFPKEGPSILRIQQVVRGDSAAYFCASSPTRQREDTEAFFGQGTRLTVV.

V gene TRBV28 combines with J gene TRBJ2-1, with D possibly matching TRBD2 (6 bases). V was shortened by 2 bases and J by 12 bases, with 26 bases between the two germline ends. This CDR3 is built from 17 residues. CDR1 MDHEN and CDR2 SYDVKM come from the germline V gene. CDR3: CASSLLGGVESSIGQFF. CDR3 coding DNA: TGTGCCAGCAGTTTACTGGGAGGAGTTGAGTCCTCAATAGGGCAGTTCTTC.

V usage is TRBV24-1 and J usage is TRBJ2-3; D possibly corresponds to TRBD2 (5 bases). Trimming left V 4 bases short and J 4 bases short, with 11 bases between. The germline CDR1 and CDR2 sequences are KGHDR and SFDVKD. The length of the CDR3 is 14 residues. This CDR3 is CATSDPSRADTQYF. Here the CDR3 DNA reads TGTGCCACCAGTGACCCATCGCGGGCAGATACGCAGTATTTT.

The rearrangement links TRBV6-2 or TRBV6-3 to TRBJ1-5, with no clear D. The germline CDR1 and CDR2 sequences are MNHEY and SVGEGT. The V end lost 4 bases, the J end lost 0 bases, and 10 bases lay between the germline ends. The CDR3 runs to 15 residues. The CDR3 DNA reads as TGTGCCAGCAGTTGGGCCAGTATTAGCAATCAGCCCCAGCATTTT. Its translation: CASSWASISNQPQHF.